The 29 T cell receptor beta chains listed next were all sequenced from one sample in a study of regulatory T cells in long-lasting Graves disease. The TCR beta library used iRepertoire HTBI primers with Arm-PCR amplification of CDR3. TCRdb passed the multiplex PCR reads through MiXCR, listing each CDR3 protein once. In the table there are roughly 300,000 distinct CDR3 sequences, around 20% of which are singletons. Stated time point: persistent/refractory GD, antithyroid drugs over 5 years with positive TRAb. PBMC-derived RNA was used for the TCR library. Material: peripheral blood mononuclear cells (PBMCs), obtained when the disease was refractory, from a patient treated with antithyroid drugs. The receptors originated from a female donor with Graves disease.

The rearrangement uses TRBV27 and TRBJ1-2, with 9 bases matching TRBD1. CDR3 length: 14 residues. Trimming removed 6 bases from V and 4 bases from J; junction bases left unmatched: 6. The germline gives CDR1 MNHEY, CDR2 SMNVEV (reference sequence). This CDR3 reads CASRGTGHFYGYTF. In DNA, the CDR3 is TGTGCCAGCAGGGGGACAGGGCATTTCTATGGCTACACCTTC.

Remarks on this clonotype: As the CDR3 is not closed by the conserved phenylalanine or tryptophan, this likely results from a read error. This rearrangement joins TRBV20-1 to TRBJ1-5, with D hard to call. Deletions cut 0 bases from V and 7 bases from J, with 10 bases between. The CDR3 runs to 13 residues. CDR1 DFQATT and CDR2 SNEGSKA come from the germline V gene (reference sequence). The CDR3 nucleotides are TGCAGTGCTAGAGATCAGGATTGGCAGCCCCAGCATTCT. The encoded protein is CSARDQDWQPQHS.

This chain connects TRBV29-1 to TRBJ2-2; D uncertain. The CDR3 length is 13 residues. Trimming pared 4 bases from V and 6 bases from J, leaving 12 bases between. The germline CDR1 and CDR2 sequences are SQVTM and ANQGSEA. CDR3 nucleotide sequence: TGCAGCGTTGTTCTTGGTGGTGCCGGGGAGCTGTTTTTT. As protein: CSVVLGGAGELFF.

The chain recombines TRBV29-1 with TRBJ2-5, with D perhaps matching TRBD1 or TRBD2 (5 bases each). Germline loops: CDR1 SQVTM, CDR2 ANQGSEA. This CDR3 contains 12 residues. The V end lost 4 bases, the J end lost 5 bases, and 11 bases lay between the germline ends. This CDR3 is CSVGEGYETQYF. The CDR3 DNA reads TGCAGCGTTGGTGAGGGGTACGAGACCCAGTACTTC. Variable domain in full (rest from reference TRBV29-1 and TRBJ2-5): SAVISQKPSRDICQRGTSLTIQCQVDSQVTMMFWYRQQPGQSLTLIATANQGSEATYESGFVIDKFPISRPNLTFSTLTVSNMSPEDSSIYLCSVGEGYETQYFGPGTRLLVL.

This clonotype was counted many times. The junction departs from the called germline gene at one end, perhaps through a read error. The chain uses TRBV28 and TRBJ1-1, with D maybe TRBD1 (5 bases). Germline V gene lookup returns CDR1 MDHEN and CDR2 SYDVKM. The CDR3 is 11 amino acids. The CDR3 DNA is TGTGCCAGCAGTGGGACTGTAAATTGGGTCTTT. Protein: CASSGTVNWVF.

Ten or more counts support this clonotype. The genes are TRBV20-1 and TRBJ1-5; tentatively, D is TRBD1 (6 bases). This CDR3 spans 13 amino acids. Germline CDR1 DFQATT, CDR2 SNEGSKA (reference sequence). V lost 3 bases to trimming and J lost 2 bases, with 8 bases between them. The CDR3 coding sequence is TGCAGTGCTAGCAGGGGAGGCAATCAGCCCCAGCATTTT. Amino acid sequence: CSASRGGNQPQHF.

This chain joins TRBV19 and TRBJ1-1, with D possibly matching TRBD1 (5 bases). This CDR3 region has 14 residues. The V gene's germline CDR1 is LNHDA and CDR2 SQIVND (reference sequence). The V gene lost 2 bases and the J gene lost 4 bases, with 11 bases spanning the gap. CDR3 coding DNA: TGTGCCAGTAGTATATATGGGGGAGGCACTGAAGCTTTCTTT. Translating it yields CASSIYGGGTEAFF.

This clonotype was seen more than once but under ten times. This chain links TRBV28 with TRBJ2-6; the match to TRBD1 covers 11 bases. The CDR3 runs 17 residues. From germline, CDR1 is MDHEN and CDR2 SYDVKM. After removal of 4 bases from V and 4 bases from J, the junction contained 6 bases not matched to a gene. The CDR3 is CASSSGTGGPGANVLTF. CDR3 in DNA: TGTGCCAGCAGTTCCGGGACAGGGGGTCCCGGGGCCAACGTCCTGACTTTC.

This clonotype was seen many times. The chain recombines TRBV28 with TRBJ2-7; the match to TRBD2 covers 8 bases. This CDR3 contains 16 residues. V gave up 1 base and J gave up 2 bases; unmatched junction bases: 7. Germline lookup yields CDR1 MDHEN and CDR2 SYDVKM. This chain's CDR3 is CASSLFLGLVTYEQYF. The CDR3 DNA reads TGTGCCAGCAGTTTATTCCTGGGACTAGTGACCTACGAGCAGTACTTC.

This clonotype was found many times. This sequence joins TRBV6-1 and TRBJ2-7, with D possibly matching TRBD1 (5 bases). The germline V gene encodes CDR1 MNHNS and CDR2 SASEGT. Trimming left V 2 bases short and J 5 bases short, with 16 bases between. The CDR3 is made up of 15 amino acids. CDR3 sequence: CASSEWGSRINEQYF. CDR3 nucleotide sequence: TGTGCCAGCAGTGAATGGGGCAGCAGGATTAACGAGCAGTACTTC.

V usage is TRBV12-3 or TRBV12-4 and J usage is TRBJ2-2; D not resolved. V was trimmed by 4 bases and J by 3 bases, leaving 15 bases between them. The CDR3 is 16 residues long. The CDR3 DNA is TGTGCCAGCAGTTACGCGTCAGCTACATACACCGGGGAGCTGTTTTTT. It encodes CASSYASATYTGELFF.

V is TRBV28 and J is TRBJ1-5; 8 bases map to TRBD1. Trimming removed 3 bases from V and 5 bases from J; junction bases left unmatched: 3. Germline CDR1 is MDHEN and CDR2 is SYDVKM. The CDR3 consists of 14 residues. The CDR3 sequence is CASSLTGEHQPQHF. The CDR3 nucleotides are TGTGCCAGCAGTTTGACAGGGGAGCATCAGCCCCAGCATTTT.

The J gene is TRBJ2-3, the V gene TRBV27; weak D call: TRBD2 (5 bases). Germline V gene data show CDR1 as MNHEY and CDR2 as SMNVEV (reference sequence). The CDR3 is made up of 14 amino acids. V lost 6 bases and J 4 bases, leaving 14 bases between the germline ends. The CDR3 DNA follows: TGTGCCAGCAGCCCGGGGATTTCGGCAGATACGCAGTATTTT. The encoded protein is CASSPGISADTQYF.

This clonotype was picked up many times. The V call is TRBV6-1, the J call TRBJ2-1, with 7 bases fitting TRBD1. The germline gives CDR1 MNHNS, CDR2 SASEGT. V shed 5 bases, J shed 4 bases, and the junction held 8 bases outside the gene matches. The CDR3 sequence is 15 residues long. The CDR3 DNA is TGTGCCAGCAGTAAAAACAGGGGAGATTACAATGAGCAGTTCTTC. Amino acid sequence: CASSKNRGDYNEQFF.

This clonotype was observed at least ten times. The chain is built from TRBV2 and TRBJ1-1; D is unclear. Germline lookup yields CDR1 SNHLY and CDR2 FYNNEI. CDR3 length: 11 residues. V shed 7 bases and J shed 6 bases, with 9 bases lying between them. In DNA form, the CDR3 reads TGTGCCAGCAAGGAGGTCTCTGAAGCTTTCTTT. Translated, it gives CASKEVSEAFF.

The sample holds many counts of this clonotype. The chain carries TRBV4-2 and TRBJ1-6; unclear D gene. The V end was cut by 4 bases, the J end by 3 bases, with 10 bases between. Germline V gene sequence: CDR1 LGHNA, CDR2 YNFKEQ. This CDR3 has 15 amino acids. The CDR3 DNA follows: TGTGCCAGCAGCCTACGACCCGGCTATAATTCACCCCTCCACTTT. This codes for CASSLRPGYNSPLHF.

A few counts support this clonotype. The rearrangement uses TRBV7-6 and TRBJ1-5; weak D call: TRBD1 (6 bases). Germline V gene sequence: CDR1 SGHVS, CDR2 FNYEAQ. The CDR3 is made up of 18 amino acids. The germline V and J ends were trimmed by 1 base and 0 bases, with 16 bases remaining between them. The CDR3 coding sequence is TGTGCCAGCAGCTTAGGTGGCAGGGGTGCTCATAGCAATCAGCCCCAGCATTTT. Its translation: CASSLGGRGAHSNQPQHF.

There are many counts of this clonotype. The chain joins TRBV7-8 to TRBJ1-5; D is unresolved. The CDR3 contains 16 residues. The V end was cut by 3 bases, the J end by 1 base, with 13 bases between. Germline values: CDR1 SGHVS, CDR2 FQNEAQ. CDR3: CASSFLGPGSNQPQHF. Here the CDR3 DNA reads TGTGCCAGCAGCTTTCTTGGGCCGGGGAGCAATCAGCCCCAGCATTTT.

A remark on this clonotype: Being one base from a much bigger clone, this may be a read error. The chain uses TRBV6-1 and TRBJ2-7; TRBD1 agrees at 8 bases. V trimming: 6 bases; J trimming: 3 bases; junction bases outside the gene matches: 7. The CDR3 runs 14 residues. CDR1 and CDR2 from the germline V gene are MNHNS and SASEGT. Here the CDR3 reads CASSLGQESYEQYF. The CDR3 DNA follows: TGTGCCAGCAGCCTGGGACAGGAGAGCTACGAGCAGTACTTC.

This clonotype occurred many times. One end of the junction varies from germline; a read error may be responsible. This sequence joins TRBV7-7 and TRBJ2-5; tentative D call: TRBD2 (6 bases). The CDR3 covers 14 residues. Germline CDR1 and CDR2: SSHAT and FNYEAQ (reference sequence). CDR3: CASSPGEDQETQYF. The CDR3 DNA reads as TGTGCTAGCAGCCCGGGAGAGGACCAAGAGACCCAGTACTTC.

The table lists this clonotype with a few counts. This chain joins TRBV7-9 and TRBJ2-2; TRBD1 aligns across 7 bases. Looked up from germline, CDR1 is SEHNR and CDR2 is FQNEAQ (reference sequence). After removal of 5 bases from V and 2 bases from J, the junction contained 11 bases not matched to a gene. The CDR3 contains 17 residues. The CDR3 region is CASSPRPRQGNTGELFF. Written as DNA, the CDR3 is TGTGCCAGCAGCCCGCGTCCCCGACAGGGTAACACCGGGGAGCTGTTTTTT.

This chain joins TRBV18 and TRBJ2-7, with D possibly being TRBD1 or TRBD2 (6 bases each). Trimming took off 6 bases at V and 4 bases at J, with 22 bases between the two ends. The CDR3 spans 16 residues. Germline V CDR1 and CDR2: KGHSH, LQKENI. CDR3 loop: CASSPGVPGTKYEQYF. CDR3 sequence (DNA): TGTGCCAGCTCCCCGGGGGTTCCCGGGACAAAGTACGAGCAGTACTTC.

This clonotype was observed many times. CDR3 DNA: TGTGCCTGGAGCGTGCACAGTTCCTACGAGCAGTACTTC. Protein: CAWSVHSSYEQYF. V is TRBV30 and J is TRBJ2-7; D unclear. Trimming left V 3 bases short and J 1 base short, with 10 bases between. The CDR3 runs to 13 residues. Germline CDR1 reads GTSNPN; CDR2 reads SVGIG (reference sequence).

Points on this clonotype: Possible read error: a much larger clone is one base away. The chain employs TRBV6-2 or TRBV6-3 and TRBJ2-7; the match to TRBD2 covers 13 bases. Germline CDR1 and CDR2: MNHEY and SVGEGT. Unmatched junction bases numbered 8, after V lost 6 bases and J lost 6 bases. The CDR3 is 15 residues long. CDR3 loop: CASRGLAGATFEQYF. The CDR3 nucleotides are TGTGCCAGCAGAGGACTAGCGGGAGCGACCTTCGAGCAGTACTTC.

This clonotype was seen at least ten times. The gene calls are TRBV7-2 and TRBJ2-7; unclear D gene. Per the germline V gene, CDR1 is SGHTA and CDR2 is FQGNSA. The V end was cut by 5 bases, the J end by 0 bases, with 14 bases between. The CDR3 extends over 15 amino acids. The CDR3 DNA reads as TGTGCCAGCAGCACCTACTGGACGGGCTCCTACGAGCAGTACTTC. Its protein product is CASSTYWTGSYEQYF.

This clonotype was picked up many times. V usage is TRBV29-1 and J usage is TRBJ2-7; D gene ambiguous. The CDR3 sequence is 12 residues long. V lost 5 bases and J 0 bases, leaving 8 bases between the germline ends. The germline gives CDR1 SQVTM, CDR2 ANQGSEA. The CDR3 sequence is CSVLDHSYEQYF. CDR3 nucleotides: TGCAGCGTTCTGGACCACTCCTACGAGCAGTACTTC.

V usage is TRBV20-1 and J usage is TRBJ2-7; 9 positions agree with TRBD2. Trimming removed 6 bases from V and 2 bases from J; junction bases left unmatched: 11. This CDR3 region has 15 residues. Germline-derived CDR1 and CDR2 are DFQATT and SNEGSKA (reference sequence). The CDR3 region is CSAPRTSAPPYEQYF. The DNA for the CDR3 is TGCAGTGCCCCGAGGACTAGCGCCCCTCCCTACGAGCAGTACTTC.

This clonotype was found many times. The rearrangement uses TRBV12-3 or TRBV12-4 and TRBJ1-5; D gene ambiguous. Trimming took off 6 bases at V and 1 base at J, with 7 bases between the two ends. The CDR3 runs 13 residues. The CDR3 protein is CASSLISNQPQHF. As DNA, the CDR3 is TGTGCCAGCAGCTTAATAAGCAATCAGCCCCAGCATTTT.

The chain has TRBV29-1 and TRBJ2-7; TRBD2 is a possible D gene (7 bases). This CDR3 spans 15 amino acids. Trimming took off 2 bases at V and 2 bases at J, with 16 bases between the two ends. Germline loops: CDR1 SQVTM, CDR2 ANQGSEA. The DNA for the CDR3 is TGCAGCGTTGAACAACGGGGGAGGGACACCTACGAGCAGTACTTC. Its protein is CSVEQRGRDTYEQYF.